These 22 T cell receptor beta chains came from one sample sequenced in a study of T-cell memory formation after mild COVID-19. MiXCR was run by TCRdb on the 5' RACE reads, yielding one entry per CDR3 protein. This table holds 55,000 to 75,000 distinct CDR3 sequences, about a quarter found once. The sample comprised PBMCs or a T cell subset sorted from them (not recorded which). The receptors derive from a man aged 18 to 29 who had mild COVID-19 (a few samples of this study predate the infection). Cell type and time point are not known.

In its sample, this clonotype was seen many times. The DNA of the CDR3 is TGCGCCAGCAGCTGGTACAGCGGGGCCAACGTCCTGACTTTC. Its protein product is CASSWYSGANVLTF. J is TRBJ2-6 and V is TRBV5-1; D remains ambiguous. V gave up 3 bases and J gave up 4 bases, with 8 bases separating them. Looked up from germline, CDR1 is SGHRS and CDR2 is YFSETQ. This CDR3 has 14 amino acids.

This clonotype was seen more than once but under ten times. The V gene is TRBV6-5, the J gene TRBJ1-1; D remains unclear. CDR3 length equals 13 residues. Per germline, CDR1 MNHEY and CDR2 SVGAGI. The V gene lost 4 bases and the J gene lost 1 base, with 7 bases spanning the gap. In nucleotides, the CDR3 is TGTGCCAGCAGTTTCCGAGCGAACACTGAAGCTTTCTTT. Protein product: CASSFRANTEAFF.

This rearrangement joins TRBV7-6 to TRBJ1-1; TRBD1 might be the D (5 bases). V lost 1 base, J lost 0 bases, and 12 bases lay in between. CDR1 is SGHVS, CDR2 FNYEAQ, per germline. The CDR3 contains 16 residues. This CDR3 reads CASSLEGLGMNTEAFF. For the CDR3, the DNA is TGTGCCAGCAGCTTAGAGGGGCTCGGAATGAACACTGAAGCTTTCTTT.

The chain employs TRBV20-1 and TRBJ2-1; 11 positions agree with TRBD2. The CDR3 covers 16 residues. J was trimmed by 4 bases and V by 4 bases; bases with no gene match: 9. The V gene's germline CDR1 is DFQATT and CDR2 SNEGSKA (reference sequence). The CDR3 sequence: CSATLTSGVPYNEQFF. The DNA for the CDR3 is TGCAGTGCTACTCTGACTAGCGGGGTCCCTTACAATGAGCAGTTCTTC.

This clonotype was picked up a small number of times. CDR3 sequence: CASSTGAVSYEQYF. The CDR3 nucleotides are TGTGCCAGCAGCACTGGAGCCGTCTCCTACGAGCAGTACTTC. The chain couples TRBV7-9 to TRBJ2-7; D gene ambiguous. V was clipped by 5 bases and J by 0 bases, with 11 bases between them. Germline values: CDR1 SEHNR, CDR2 FQNEAQ (reference sequence). This CDR3 is built from 14 residues.

DNA for the CDR3: TGTGCCAGCACATTTGGGCTAGCGGGGGAGAACACCGGGGAGCTGTTTTTT. Encoded protein: CASTFGLAGENTGELFF. The chain combines TRBV6-1 with TRBJ2-2, with 10 bases identical to TRBD2. The CDR3 has 17 amino acids. V was pared by 7 bases and J by 1 base, with 9 bases of the junction left unmatched. Germline V gene lookup returns CDR1 MNHNS and CDR2 SASEGT.

This clonotype was detected only a few times. This rearrangement joins TRBV7-6 to TRBJ2-3; possible D gene TRBD1, 5 bases. The CDR3 consists of 15 residues. In germline, CDR1 is SGHVS, CDR2 FNYEAQ. V shed 3 bases and J shed 1 base, with 11 bases lying between them. In DNA, the CDR3 is TGTGCCAGCAGCTTTGGTGAAGGGGGCACAGATACGCAGTATTTT. Amino acid sequence: CASSFGEGGTDTQYF.

This clonotype was picked up a small number of times. The chain carries TRBV6-2 or TRBV6-3 and TRBJ2-3; no firm D call. The CDR3 totals 15 residues. The germline V gene encodes CDR1 MNHEY and CDR2 SVGEGT. Trimming took off 4 bases at V and 0 bases at J, with 11 bases between the two ends. The CDR3 nucleotides are TGTGCCAGCAGTTTCTCCGTGGGGAGCACAGATACGCAGTATTTT. Its translation is CASSFSVGSTDTQYF.

The V call is TRBV7-9, the J call TRBJ2-3; TRBD1 agrees at 8 bases. Germline V gene lookup returns CDR1 SEHNR and CDR2 FQNEAQ (reference sequence). The J segment lost 4 bases and the V segment lost 5 bases, leaving 5 bases of the junction unmatched. The CDR3 contains 14 residues. CDR3 nucleotide sequence: TGTGCCAGCAGCGGGACAGGTGGTTCAGATACGCAGTATTTT. Translated: CASSGTGGSDTQYF.

This clonotype was found many times. The V call is TRBV5-1, the J call TRBJ1-4; maybe TRBD1 (6 bases). CDR1 and CDR2 from the germline V gene are SGHRS and YFSETQ. The CDR3 totals 15 residues. V lost 2 bases, J lost 3 bases, and 11 bases lay in between. The CDR3, as DNA: TGCGCCAGCAGCTTTTTACAGGGAGCTAATGAAAAACTGTTTTTT. It codes for CASSFLQGANEKLFF. The entire variable domain, with the rest obtained from reference TRBV5-1 and TRBJ1-4, is as follows: KAGVTQTPRYLIKTRGQQVTLSCSPISGHRSVSWYQQTPGQGLQFLFEYFSETQRNKGNFPGRFSGRQFSNSRSEMNVSTLELGDSALYLCASSFLQGANEKLFFGSGTQLSVL.

The chain carries TRBV15 and TRBJ2-6; no clear D. Germline V gene sequence: CDR1 LNHNV, CDR2 YYDKDF (reference sequence). CDR3 size: 16 residues. Trimming left V 5 bases short and J 1 base short, with 12 bases between. The CDR3 DNA is TGTGCCACCAGCTCCCGCCCCGTATCTGGGGCCAACGTCCTGACTTTC. Translated: CATSSRPVSGANVLTF.

A few counts support this clonotype. CDR3 sequence reads: CASSYSGRGNIQYF. The CDR3 region has the DNA TGTGCCAGCAGTTACTCCGGCAGGGGGAACATTCAGTACTTC. This chain joins TRBV6-5 and TRBJ2-4, with TRBD1 matching over 7 bases. Germline CDR1 and CDR2: MNHEY and SVGAGI. The junction had 3 bases not matched to a gene; V was cut back by 0 bases and J by 7 bases. This CDR3 is built from 14 residues.

In this sample, this clonotype turned up a few times. The J gene is TRBJ2-7, the V gene TRBV5-1; D may correspond to TRBD1 or TRBD2 (5 bases each). Per germline, CDR1 SGHRS and CDR2 YFSETQ. The CDR3 is 14 residues long. V shed 4 bases and J shed 4 bases, with 15 bases lying between them. The CDR3 DNA reads as TGCGCCAGCAGCGTGAGGGCAGGGAATTACGAGCAGTACTTC. It specifies CASSVRAGNYEQYF.

The chain uses TRBV5-6 and TRBJ2-2; the match to TRBD1 covers 9 bases. From germline, CDR1 is SGHDT and CDR2 YYEEEE. V lost 3 bases and J lost 7; bases outside the gene matches: 4. The CDR3 spans 14 residues. The CDR3 sequence: CASSWDRVYGELFF. The CDR3 coding sequence is TGTGCCAGCAGCTGGGACAGGGTTTACGGGGAGCTGTTTTTT.

The chain recombines TRBV2 with TRBJ1-6; 7 positions match TRBD1. Looked up from germline, CDR1 is SNHLY and CDR2 is FYNNEI. Unmatched junction bases numbered 11, after V lost 7 bases and J lost 5 bases. The length of the CDR3 is 16 residues. The CDR3 nucleotides read TGTGCCAGCACGGAAACAGGGGAACCTCATAATTCACCCCTCCACTTT. Protein: CASTETGEPHNSPLHF.

This clonotype was counted between two and nine times. The chain uses TRBV12-3 or TRBV12-4 and TRBJ2-7; 10 bases fit TRBD2. The V segment lost 5 bases and the J segment 2 bases; nucleotides outside the gene matches: 3. The CDR3 contains 14 residues. Here the CDR3 DNA reads TGTGCCAGCAGTACTAGCGGGGCCCCCTACGAGCAGTACTTC. It yields the protein CASSTSGAPYEQYF.

The rearrangement joins TRBV7-6 to TRBJ2-3; 7 bases are shared with TRBD2. The CDR3 is made up of 16 amino acids. CDR1 and CDR2 from the germline V gene are SGHVS and FNYEAQ. V shed 5 bases and J 6 bases; nucleotides not matched to a gene: 14. CDR3 nucleotide sequence: TGTGCCAGCAGCCGGAGGAGCGGGGCCGATCGGGATACGCAGTATTTT. It codes for CASSRRSGADRDTQYF.

This chain connects TRBV6-2 or TRBV6-3 to TRBJ2-4; no clear D. Germline-derived CDR1 and CDR2 are MNHEY and SVGEGT. With 6 bases removed from V and 4 bases from J, the gap between germline ends came to 13 bases. The CDR3 consists of 14 residues. The CDR3 sequence: CASSHRTDKNIQYF. The CDR3 DNA reads TGTGCCAGCAGCCACCGGACGGATAAAAACATTCAGTACTTC.

The chain recombines TRBV6-6 with TRBJ2-5; 7 positions match TRBD2. Germline V gene lookup returns CDR1 MNHNY and CDR2 SVGAGI (reference sequence). The CDR3 loop spans 17 amino acids. V trimming: 0 bases; J trimming: 5 bases; junction bases outside the gene matches: 12. The CDR3 region has the DNA TGTGCCAGCAGTTACTCCAGCGGGGAGATCACGGAGGAGACCCAGTACTTC. This codes for CASSYSSGEITEETQYF.

The chain has TRBV12-3 or TRBV12-4 and TRBJ2-1; D is tentatively TRBD1 or TRBD2 (5 bases each). V dropped 5 bases and J dropped 2 bases, with 7 bases sitting between them. The CDR3 spans 13 residues. CDR3 in DNA: TGTGCCAGCAGTCCGGGACCCTACAATGAGCAGTTCTTC. It codes for CASSPGPYNEQFF.

By share, this clonotype counts as medium-sized (0.01 to 0.1%). The rearrangement links TRBV6-2 or TRBV6-3 to TRBJ2-1, with a possible D match to TRBD2 (5 bases). CDR1 is MNHEY and CDR2 is SVGEGT in the germline V gene. The CDR3 covers 13 residues. V was shortened by 5 bases and J by 7 bases, with 12 bases between the two germline ends. Written as DNA, the CDR3 is TGTGCCAGCAGTACGGGCCGAGGGAATGAGCAGTTCTTC. This sequence encodes CASSTGRGNEQFF.

The chain joins TRBV7-2 to TRBJ2-1; 7 bases map to TRBD2. Losses at the gene ends were 5 bases for V and 0 bases for J; bases not matched to a gene: 13. Germline-derived CDR1 and CDR2 are SGHTA and FQGNSA. This CDR3 has 18 amino acids. DNA of the CDR3: TGTGCCAGCAGCCATAACCCTCAGCGGGGAGGCTCCTACAATGAGCAGTTCTTC. This codes for CASSHNPQRGGSYNEQFF.